Each of the 21 T cell receptor beta chains below was sequenced from the same sample in a study of T-cell memory formation after mild COVID-19. TCRdb reanalysed the 5' RACE reads using MiXCR and keeps one entry per CDR3 protein. Among 150,000 or so distinct CDR3 sequences listed, roughly 11% were seen once. Sequenced input: PBMCs or a T cell subset sorted from them (not recorded which). Every receptor here comes from a man between 18 and 35 years old who had mild COVID-19 (a few samples of this study predate the infection). Cell type and time point are not known.

CDR3 in amino acids: CASSLDGTVEYGYTF. DNA of the CDR3: TGTGCCAGCAGCTTGGACGGGACGGTCGAGTATGGCTACACCTTC. This chain connects TRBV5-6 to TRBJ1-2, with D maybe TRBD1 (5 bases). V was pared by 0 bases and J by 5 bases, with 14 bases between. The CDR3 runs 15 residues. Germline V gives CDR1 SGHDT, CDR2 YYEEEE.

V and J are TRBV7-6 and TRBJ2-3, with TRBD2 identical over 8 bases. J gave up 1 base and V 10 bases, and 7 bases lay outside the gene matches. The CDR3 length is 14 residues. The germline gives CDR1 SGHVS, CDR2 FNYEAQ. CDR3 amino acids: CATLAGWGTDTQYF. CDR3 in DNA: TGTGCCACTCTAGCGGGTTGGGGCACAGATACGCAGTATTTT.

J is TRBJ2-1 and V is TRBV19; the D is unclear. V lost 5 bases to trimming and J lost 5 bases, with 4 bases between them. Per germline, CDR1 LNHDA and CDR2 SQIVND (reference sequence). This CDR3 spans 11 amino acids. As DNA, the CDR3 is TGTGCCAGTAGTTGGAACAATGAGCAGTTCTTC. This gives the protein CASSWNNEQFF.

This clonotype was seen a handful of times. The chain recombines TRBV20-1 with TRBJ2-7; no firm D call. The germline V gene encodes CDR1 DFQATT and CDR2 SNEGSKA (reference sequence). Trimming stripped 5 bases from V and 0 bases from J, with 8 bases between. The CDR3 contains 12 residues. CDR3 nucleotide sequence: TGCAGTGCTCCACTTAGCTCCTACGAGCAGTACTTC. It specifies CSAPLSSYEQYF.

This clonotype was counted between two and nine times. The chain is built from TRBV21-1 and TRBJ1-1. TRBV21-1 is described as a pseudogene. The CDR3 is 14 residues long. The CDR3 sequence is CASSKARDYTEAFF. CDR3 in DNA: TGTGCCAGCAGCAAAGCGCGGGATTACACTGAAGCTTTCTTT.

This clonotype turned up a few times. The chain employs TRBV28 and TRBJ1-3, with 9 nucleotides matching TRBD1. This CDR3 region has 16 residues. V shed 3 bases and J 4 bases; nucleotides not matched to a gene: 7. Germline loops: CDR1 MDHEN, CDR2 SYDVKM. The DNA for the CDR3 is TGTGCCAGCAGTTTGGCCGGACAGGGGTACGGAAACACCATATATTTT. Encoded protein: CASSLAGQGYGNTIYF.

This chain joins TRBV4-1 and TRBJ2-7, with D perhaps TRBD1 (5 bases). V lost 5 bases to trimming and J lost 2 bases, with 13 bases between them. CDR1 MGHRA and CDR2 YSYEKL come from the germline V gene. There are 14 residues in the CDR3. DNA of the CDR3: TGCGCCAGCAGCGCGCAAGGGGTCCCCTACGAGCAGTACGTC. Translating gives CASSAQGVPYEQYV.

The rearrangement links TRBV4-3 to TRBJ2-5; D gene uncertain. The germline CDR1 and CDR2 sequences are LGHNA and YSLEER. Trimming removed 1 base from V and 4 bases from J, with 10 bases in between. This CDR3 has 14 amino acids. The CDR3 DNA is TGCGCCAGCAGCCAAGGCCCCGTCCGAGAGACCCAGTACTTC. Encoded protein: CASSQGPVRETQYF.

This clonotype was seen a handful of times. The gene calls are TRBV7-8 and TRBJ1-2; weak D call: TRBD1 (5 bases). CDR1 is SGHVS, CDR2 FQNEAQ, per germline. CDR3 length: 14 residues. The V and J ends lost 4 bases and 8 bases respectively, with 17 bases between them. The CDR3 nucleotides are TGTGCCAGCAGCTCACAGGTTTTTTCGGGAGGCTACACCTTC. The encoded protein is CASSSQVFSGGYTF.

The chain uses TRBV7-8 and TRBJ1-5; tentative D call: TRBD1 (6 bases). V lost 3 bases, J lost 6 bases, and 9 bases lay in between. The CDR3 is 13 amino acids. Looked up from germline, CDR1 is SGHVS and CDR2 is FQNEAQ. Here the CDR3 DNA reads TGTGCCAGCAGCTTTGCAGGGGTTCAGCCCCAGCATTTT. It translates to CASSFAGVQPQHF.

The table lists this clonotype with a few counts. The chain recombines TRBV29-1 with TRBJ1-2, with 7 bases matching TRBD1. This CDR3 has 13 amino acids. J gave up 2 bases and V 5 bases, and 5 bases lay outside the gene matches. CDR1 is SQVTM, CDR2 ANQGSEA, per germline. Here the CDR3 reads CSVTRTGNYGYTF. DNA of the CDR3: TGCAGCGTTACGAGGACAGGCAACTATGGCTACACCTTC.

V usage is TRBV20-1 and J usage is TRBJ2-7, with D perhaps TRBD2 (5 bases). Per germline, CDR1 DFQATT and CDR2 SNEGSKA (reference sequence). The CDR3 runs 15 residues. Trimming took off 6 bases at V and 3 bases at J, with 21 bases between the two ends. CDR3 loop: CSASKLDPGGYEQYF. For the CDR3, the DNA is TGCAGTGCCTCAAAACTTGACCCAGGAGGCTACGAGCAGTACTTC.

The chain uses TRBV12-3 or TRBV12-4 and TRBJ1-2; possibly TRBD1 for D (5 bases). With 3 bases removed from V and 5 bases from J, the gap between germline ends came to 13 bases. This CDR3 comprises 14 residues. The CDR3 region is CASSFNRGGYGYTF. The CDR3 DNA follows: TGTGCCAGCAGTTTCAATAGGGGAGGATATGGCTACACCTTC.

This clonotype was detected only a few times. V gene TRBV25-1 combines with J gene TRBJ2-5; the D gene is possibly TRBD1 (5 bases). Trimming removed 6 bases from V and 1 base from J, with 12 bases in between. Germline V gene sequence: CDR1 MGHDK, CDR2 SYGVNS. This CDR3 region has 14 residues. The CDR3 bases are TGTGCCAGCAGCGACGTCAGGGCCCAAGAGACCCAGTACTTC. Amino acid sequence: CASSDVRAQETQYF. The variable domain in full, with the rest retrieved from reference TRBV25-1 and TRBJ2-5, is EADIYQTPRYLVIGTGKKITLECSQTMGHDKMYWYQQDPGMELHLIHYSYGVNSTEKGDLSSESTVSRIRTEHFPLTLESARPSHTSQYLCASSDVRAQETQYFGPGTRLLVL.

This clonotype is medium-sized (0.01 to 0.1%). The J gene is TRBJ1-6, the V gene TRBV5-1; D unresolved. CDR1 and CDR2 from the germline V gene are SGHRS and YFSETQ. V was clipped by 0 bases and J by 7 bases, with 11 bases between them. The CDR3 totals 15 residues. CDR3 in amino acids: CASSLGASYNSPLHF. CDR3 DNA: TGCGCCAGCAGCTTGGGGGCGTCTTACAATTCACCCCTCCACTTT.

The chain couples TRBV9 to TRBJ1-4; D unresolved. Trimming shortened V by 4 bases and J by 6 bases, and 13 bases separated the two germline ends. Germline-derived CDR1 and CDR2 are SGDLS and YYNGEE. The CDR3 spans 14 residues. CDR3 region: CASSSPGVDEKLFF. The CDR3 DNA reads as TGTGCCAGCAGCTCTCCCGGAGTAGATGAAAAACTGTTTTTT.

This clonotype has at least ten counts. This chain joins TRBV5-1 and TRBJ2-4; 11 bases match TRBD1. Germline loops: CDR1 SGHRS, CDR2 YFSETQ. The CDR3 has 14 residues. The V and J ends lost 2 bases and 10 bases, in that order; junction bases with no gene match: 5. CDR3 in DNA: TGCGCCAGCAGCTTTTGGGGACAGGGGGAGATTCAGTACTTC. Protein sequence: CASSFWGQGEIQYF.

This clonotype turned up a few times. A much larger clone sits a single nucleotide away, making a read error possible. V and J are TRBV4-2 and TRBJ1-1; weak D call: TRBD1 (6 bases). V shed 5 bases and J shed 1 base, with 8 bases lying between them. CDR1 and CDR2 (germline): LGHNA, YNFKEQ. CDR3 length equals 13 residues. The CDR3 DNA is TGTGCCAGCAGCTGGACAGCGAACACTGAAGCTTTCTTT. Translated, it gives CASSWTANTEAFF.

This clonotype was counted a few times. The J gene is TRBJ1-1, the V gene TRBV7-6, with 9 bases that match TRBD1. Per germline, CDR1 SGHVS and CDR2 FNYEAQ. The CDR3 consists of 14 residues. V was pared by 4 bases and J by 8 bases, with 8 bases of the junction left unmatched. This CDR3 is CASSSGTGTSEAFF. The DNA of the CDR3 is TGTGCCAGCAGCTCCGGGACAGGGACATCCGAAGCTTTCTTT. Drawing the rest from reference TRBV7-6 and TRBJ1-1, the complete variable domain is GAGVSQSPRYKVTKRGQDVALRCDPISGHVSLYWYRQALGQGPEFLTYFNYEAQQDKSGLPNDRFSAERPEGSISTLTIQRTEQRDSAMYRCASSSGTGTSEAFFGQGTRLTVV.

The chain is built from TRBV2 and TRBJ2-4, with no clear D. This CDR3 has 11 amino acids. Germline CDR1 reads SNHLY; CDR2 reads FYNNEI. V dropped 6 bases and J dropped 6 bases, with 6 bases sitting between them. The CDR3 region is CASRGANIQYF. The CDR3 DNA sequence: TGTGCCAGCAGGGGCGCAAACATTCAGTACTTC.

This clonotype was recorded a few times. V gene TRBV20-1 combines with J gene TRBJ1-1, with D possibly matching TRBD1 (6 bases). This CDR3 is 15 amino acids long. Germline CDR1 is DFQATT and CDR2 is SNEGSKA (reference sequence). V was clipped by 4 bases and J by 0 bases, with 15 bases between them. The CDR3 loop is CSANAGVILNTEAFF. DNA for the CDR3: TGCAGTGCTAACGCAGGGGTGATCCTGAACACTGAAGCTTTCTTT.